The entry below gives a single T cell receptor beta chain sequence along with its context. This sample stems from a study of blood T cell repertoires in COVID-19. CDR1 is MNHEY, CDR2 SVGAGI, per germline. V shed 8 bases, J shed 4 bases, and the junction held 7 bases outside the gene matches. The CDR3 spans 13 residues. Generated by immunoSEQ multiplex PCR, the TCRdb table keeps only in-frame clones and is missing some. The sample holds some 78,000 clones, roughly 90% seen once. V is TRBV6-5 and J is TRBJ2-7; 8 nucleotides line up with TRBD2. The TCR was taken from a middle-aged man with active or convalescent COVID-19. The sequencing input was peripheral blood. Here the CDR3 DNA reads TGTGCCAGCGGCGGGGGGCCGAGGTACGAGCAGTACTTC. Translated, it gives CASGGGPRYEQYF.